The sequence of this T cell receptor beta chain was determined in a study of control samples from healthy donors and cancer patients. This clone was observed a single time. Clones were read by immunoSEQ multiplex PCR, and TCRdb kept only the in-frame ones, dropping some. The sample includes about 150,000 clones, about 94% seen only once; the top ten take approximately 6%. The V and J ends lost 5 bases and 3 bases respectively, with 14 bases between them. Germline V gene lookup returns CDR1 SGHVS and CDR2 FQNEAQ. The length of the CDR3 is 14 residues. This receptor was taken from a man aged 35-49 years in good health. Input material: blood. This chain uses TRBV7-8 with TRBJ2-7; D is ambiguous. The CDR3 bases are TGTGCCAGCAGCCCCGGTACGTCTGGCTACGAGCAGTACTTC. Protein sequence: CASSPGTSGYEQYF.